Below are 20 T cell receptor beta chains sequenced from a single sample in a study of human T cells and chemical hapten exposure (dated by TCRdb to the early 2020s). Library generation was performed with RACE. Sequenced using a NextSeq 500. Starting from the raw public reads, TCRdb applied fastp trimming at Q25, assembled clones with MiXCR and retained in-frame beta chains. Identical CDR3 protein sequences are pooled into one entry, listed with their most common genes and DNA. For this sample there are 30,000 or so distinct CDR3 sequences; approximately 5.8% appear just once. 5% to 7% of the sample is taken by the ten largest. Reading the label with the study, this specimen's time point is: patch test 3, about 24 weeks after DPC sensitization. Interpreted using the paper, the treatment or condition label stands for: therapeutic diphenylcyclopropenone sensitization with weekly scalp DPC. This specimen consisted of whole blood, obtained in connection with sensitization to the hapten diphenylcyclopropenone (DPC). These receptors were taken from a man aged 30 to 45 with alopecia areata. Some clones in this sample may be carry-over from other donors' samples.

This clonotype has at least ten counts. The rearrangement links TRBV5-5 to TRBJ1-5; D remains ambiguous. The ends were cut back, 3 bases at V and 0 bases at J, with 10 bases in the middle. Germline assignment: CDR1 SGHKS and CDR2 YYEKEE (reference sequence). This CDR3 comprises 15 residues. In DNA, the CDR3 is TGTGCCAGCAGCTCGGGGTGGGGTAGCAATCAGCCCCAGCATTTT. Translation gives CASSSGWGSNQPQHF.

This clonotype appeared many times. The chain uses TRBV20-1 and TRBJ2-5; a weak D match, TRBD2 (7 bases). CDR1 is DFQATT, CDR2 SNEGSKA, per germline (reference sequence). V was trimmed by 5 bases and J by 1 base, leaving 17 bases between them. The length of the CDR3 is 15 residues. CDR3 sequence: CSAVEGGGSQETQYF. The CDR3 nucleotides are TGCAGTGCTGTCGAGGGGGGGGGAAGCCAAGAGACCCAGTACTTC.

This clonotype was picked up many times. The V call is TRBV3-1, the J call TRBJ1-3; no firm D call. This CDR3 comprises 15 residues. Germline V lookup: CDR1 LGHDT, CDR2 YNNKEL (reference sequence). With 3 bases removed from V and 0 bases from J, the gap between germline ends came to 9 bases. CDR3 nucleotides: TGTGCCAGCAGCCAGATGGGTAGCTCTGGAAACACCATATATTTT. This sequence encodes CASSQMGSSGNTIYF.

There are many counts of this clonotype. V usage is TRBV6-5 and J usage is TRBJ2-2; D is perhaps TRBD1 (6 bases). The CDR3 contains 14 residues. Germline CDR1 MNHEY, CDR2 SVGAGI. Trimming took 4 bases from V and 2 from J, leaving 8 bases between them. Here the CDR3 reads CASSSDRNTGELFF. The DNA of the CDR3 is TGTGCCAGCAGTTCGGACAGAAACACCGGGGAGCTGTTTTTT.

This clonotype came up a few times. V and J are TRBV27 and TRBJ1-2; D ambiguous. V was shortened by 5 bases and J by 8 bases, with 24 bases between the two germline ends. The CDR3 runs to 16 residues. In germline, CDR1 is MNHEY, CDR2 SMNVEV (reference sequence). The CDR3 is CASSRMQATGVGGYTF. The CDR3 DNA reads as TGTGCCAGCAGTCGAATGCAGGCAACGGGAGTGGGCGGCTACACCTTC.

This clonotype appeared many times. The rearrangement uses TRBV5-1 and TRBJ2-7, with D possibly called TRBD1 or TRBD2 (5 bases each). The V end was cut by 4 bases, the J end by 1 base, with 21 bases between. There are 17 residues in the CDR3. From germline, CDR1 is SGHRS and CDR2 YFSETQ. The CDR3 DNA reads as TGCGCCAGCAGCCTGGGGGTCGGGGACGGACCATCCTACGAGCAGTACTTC. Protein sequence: CASSLGVGDGPSYEQYF.

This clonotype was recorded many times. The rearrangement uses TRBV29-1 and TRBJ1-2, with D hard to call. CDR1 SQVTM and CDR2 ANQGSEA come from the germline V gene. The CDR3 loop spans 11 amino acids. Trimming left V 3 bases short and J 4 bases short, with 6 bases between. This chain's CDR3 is CSVDPVYGYTF. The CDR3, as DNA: TGCAGCGTTGACCCCGTCTATGGCTACACCTTC.

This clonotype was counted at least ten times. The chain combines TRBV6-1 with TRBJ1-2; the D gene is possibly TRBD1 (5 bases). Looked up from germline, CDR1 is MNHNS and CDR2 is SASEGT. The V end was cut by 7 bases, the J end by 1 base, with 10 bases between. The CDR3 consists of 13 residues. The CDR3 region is CASIPGRNYGYTF. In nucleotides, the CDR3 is TGTGCCAGCATCCCAGGGCGTAACTATGGCTACACCTTC.

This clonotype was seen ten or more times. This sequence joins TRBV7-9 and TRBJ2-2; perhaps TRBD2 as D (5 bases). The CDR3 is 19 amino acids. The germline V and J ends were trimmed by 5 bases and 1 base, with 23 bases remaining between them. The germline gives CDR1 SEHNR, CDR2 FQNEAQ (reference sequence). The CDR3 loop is CASSPSRASSRLNTGELFF. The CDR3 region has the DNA TGTGCCAGCAGCCCTAGCCGAGCGTCCTCGAGGCTGAACACCGGGGAGCTGTTTTTT.

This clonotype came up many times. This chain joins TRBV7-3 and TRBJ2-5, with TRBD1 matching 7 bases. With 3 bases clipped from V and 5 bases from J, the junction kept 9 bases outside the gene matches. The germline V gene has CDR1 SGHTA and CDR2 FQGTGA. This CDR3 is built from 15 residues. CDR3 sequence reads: CASSFTGASGETQYF. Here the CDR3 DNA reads TGTGCCAGCAGCTTTACAGGGGCATCGGGGGAGACCCAGTACTTC.

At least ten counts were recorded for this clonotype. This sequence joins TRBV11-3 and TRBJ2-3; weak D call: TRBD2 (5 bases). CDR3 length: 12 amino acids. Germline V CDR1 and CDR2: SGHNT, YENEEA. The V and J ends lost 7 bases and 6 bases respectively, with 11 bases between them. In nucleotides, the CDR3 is TGTGCCAGCACCGAGTGGGAGGATACGCAGTATTTT. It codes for CASTEWEDTQYF.

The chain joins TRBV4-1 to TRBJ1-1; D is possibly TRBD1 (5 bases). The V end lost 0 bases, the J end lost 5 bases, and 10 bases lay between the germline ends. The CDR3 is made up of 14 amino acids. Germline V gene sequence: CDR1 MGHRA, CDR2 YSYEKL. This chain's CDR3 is CASSQDWGRTEAFF. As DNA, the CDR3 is TGCGCCAGCAGCCAAGATTGGGGGAGGACTGAAGCTTTCTTT.

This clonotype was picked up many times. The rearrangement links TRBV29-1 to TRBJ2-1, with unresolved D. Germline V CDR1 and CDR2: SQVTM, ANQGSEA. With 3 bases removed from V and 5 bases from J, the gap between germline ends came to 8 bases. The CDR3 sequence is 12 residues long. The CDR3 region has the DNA TGCAGCGTTGAGTTCCGGGACAATGAGCAGTTCTTC. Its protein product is CSVEFRDNEQFF.

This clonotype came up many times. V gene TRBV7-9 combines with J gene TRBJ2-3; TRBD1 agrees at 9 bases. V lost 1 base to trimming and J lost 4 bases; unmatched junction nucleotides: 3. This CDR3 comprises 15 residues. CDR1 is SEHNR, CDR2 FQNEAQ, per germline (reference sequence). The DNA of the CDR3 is TGTGCCAGCAGCTTAGGGGACAGGGATGCAGATACGCAGTATTTT. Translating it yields CASSLGDRDADTQYF.

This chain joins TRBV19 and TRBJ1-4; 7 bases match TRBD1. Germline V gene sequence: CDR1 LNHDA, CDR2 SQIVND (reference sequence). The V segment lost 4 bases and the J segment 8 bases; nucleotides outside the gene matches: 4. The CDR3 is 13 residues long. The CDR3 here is CASSRDSGEKLFF. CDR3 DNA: TGTGCCAGTAGTAGGGACAGCGGCGAAAAACTGTTTTTT.

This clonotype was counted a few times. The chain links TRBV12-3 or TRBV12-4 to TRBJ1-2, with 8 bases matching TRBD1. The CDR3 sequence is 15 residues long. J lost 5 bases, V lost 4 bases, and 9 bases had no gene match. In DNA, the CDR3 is TGTGCCAGCAGTTCAGCAGGGGGCACGGCGTATGGCTACACCTTC. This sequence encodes CASSSAGGTAYGYTF.

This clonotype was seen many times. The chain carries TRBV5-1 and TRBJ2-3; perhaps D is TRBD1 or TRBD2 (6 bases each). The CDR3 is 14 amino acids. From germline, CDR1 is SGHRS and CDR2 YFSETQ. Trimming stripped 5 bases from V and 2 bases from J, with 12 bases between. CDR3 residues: CASRLSGATDTQYF. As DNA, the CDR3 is TGCGCCAGCAGGTTATCGGGGGCCACAGATACGCAGTATTTT.

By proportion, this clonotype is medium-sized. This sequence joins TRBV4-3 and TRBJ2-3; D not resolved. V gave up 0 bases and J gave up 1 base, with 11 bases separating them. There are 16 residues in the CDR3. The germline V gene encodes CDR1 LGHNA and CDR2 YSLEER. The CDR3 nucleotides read TGCGCCAGCAGCCAAGATGGGCTGGAAGGCACAGATACGCAGTATTTT. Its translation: CASSQDGLEGTDTQYF.

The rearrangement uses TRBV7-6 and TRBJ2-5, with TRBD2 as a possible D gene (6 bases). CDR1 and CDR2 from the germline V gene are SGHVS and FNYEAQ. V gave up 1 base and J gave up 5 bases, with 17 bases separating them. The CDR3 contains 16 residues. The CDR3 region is CASSLERAQGGETQYF. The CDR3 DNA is TGTGCCAGCAGCTTAGAGCGGGCCCAAGGAGGGGAGACCCAGTACTTC.

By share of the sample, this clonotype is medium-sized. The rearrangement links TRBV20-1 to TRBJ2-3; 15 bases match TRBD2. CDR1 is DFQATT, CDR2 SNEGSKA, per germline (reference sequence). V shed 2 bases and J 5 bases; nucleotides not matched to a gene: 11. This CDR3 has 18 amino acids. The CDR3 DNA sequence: TGCAGTGCTAGAAACCCTGGGACTAGCGGGGGGCCAGGAGATACGCAGTATTTT. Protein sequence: CSARNPGTSGGPGDTQYF.